Presented here are 26 T cell receptor beta chains from one specimen sequenced in a study of shared clonotypes between healthy human individuals. Repertoires were generated with immunoSEQ multiplex PCR, while TCRdb's copy carries only in-frame clones and drops some. The sample carries hundreds of thousands of clones, around 73% recorded once. What was sequenced was memory CD4+ T cells sorted from blood. Stated subset: CD45RA-negative fraction. The receptors here all came from a woman in her twenties or thirties in good health.

The chain links TRBV30 to TRBJ1-6, with D unresolved. V was shortened by 0 bases and J by 1 base, with 4 bases between the two germline ends. The CDR3 runs to 14 residues. Germline CDR1 and CDR2: GTSNPN and SVGIG (reference sequence). CDR3 loop: CAWSVISYNSPLHF. CDR3 sequence (DNA): TGTGCCTGGAGTGTAATATCCTATAATTCACCCCTCCACTTT. The variable domain in full, with the rest retrieved from reference TRBV30 and TRBJ1-6, is SQTIHQWPATLVQPVGSPLSLECTVEGTSNPNLYWYRQAAGRGLQLLFYSVGIGQISSEVPQNLSASRPQDRQFILSSKKLLLSDSGFYLCAWSVISYNSPLHFGNGTRLTVT.

V is TRBV7-9 and J is TRBJ2-5; D may be TRBD2 (5 bases). From germline, CDR1 is SEHNR and CDR2 FQNEAQ (reference sequence). The CDR3 runs to 10 residues. CDR3 residues: CAGASETQYF. The DNA of the CDR3 is TGTGCGGGAGCTTCCGAGACCCAGTACTTC.

This rearrangement joins TRBV2 to TRBJ2-7; a possible D gene is TRBD2 (6 bases). Germline V gene lookup returns CDR1 SNHLY and CDR2 FYNNEI. V shed 11 bases and J shed 2 bases, with 16 bases lying between them. CDR3 size: 13 residues. CDR3 bases: TGTGCCTCGACTTCGGGGGTCCCCTACGAGCAGTACTTC. Protein product: CASTSGVPYEQYF.

V gene TRBV7-3 combines with J gene TRBJ2-1; TRBD1 might be the D (5 bases). The CDR3 extends over 16 amino acids. The germline gives CDR1 SGHTA, CDR2 FQGTGA. V was pared by 3 bases and J by 6 bases, with 18 bases between. CDR3 amino acids: CASSLGHSRQINEQFF. CDR3 in DNA: TGTGCCAGCAGCTTGGGGCATTCGCGGCAAATCAATGAGCAGTTCTTC.

The chain joins TRBV19 to TRBJ1-1; D ambiguous. The CDR3 is made up of 14 amino acids. V lost 1 base and J 1 base, leaving 7 bases between the germline ends. Germline V CDR1 and CDR2: LNHDA, SQIVND (reference sequence). CDR3 nucleotide sequence: TGTGCCAGTAGTATAGTACACCCGAACACTGAAGCTTTCTTT. It codes for CASSIVHPNTEAFF.

The table lists this clone with a few counts. CDR3 in DNA: TGTGCCTGGAGTCGTGGGACCGGGGAGCTGTTTTTT. Protein sequence: CAWSRGTGELFF. V gene TRBV30 combines with J gene TRBJ2-2; D not resolved. The CDR3 has 12 residues. Trimming shortened V by 2 bases and J by 5 bases, and 6 bases separated the two germline ends. CDR1 is GTSNPN and CDR2 is SVGIG in the germline V gene (reference sequence).

The J gene is TRBJ1-3, the V gene TRBV2, with TRBD1 identical over 7 bases. The CDR3 loop spans 14 amino acids. Germline-derived CDR1 and CDR2 are SNHLY and FYNNEI. V was pared by 6 bases and J by 2 bases, with 4 bases of the junction left unmatched. The CDR3 here is CASRADRAGNTIYF. CDR3 in DNA: TGTGCCAGCAGAGCTGACAGGGCTGGAAACACCATATATTTT.

The rearrangement uses TRBV5-1 and TRBJ2-3; 7 bases line up with TRBD2. CDR1 SGHRS and CDR2 YFSETQ come from the germline V gene. Germline trimming cut 7 bases from V and 2 bases from J; bases unmatched to any gene: 13. CDR3 length: 16 amino acids. Written as DNA, the CDR3 is TGCGCCAGCGCAGCCGGGTCTAGCGGTTACACAGATACGCAGTATTTT. Translating it yields CASAAGSSGYTDTQYF. Using reference TRBV5-1 and TRBJ2-3 for the parts outside the CDR3, the full variable domain is KAGVTQTPRYLIKTRGQQVTLSCSPISGHRSVSWYQQTPGQGLQFLFEYFSETQRNKGNFPGRFSGRQFSNSRSEMNVSTLELGDSALYLCASAAGSSGYTDTQYFGPGTRLTVL.

J is TRBJ2-5 and V is TRBV28, with 9 positions matching TRBD2. The germline V gene has CDR1 MDHEN and CDR2 SYDVKM. J was trimmed by 5 bases and V by 5 bases; bases with no gene match: 6. CDR3 length equals 14 residues. CDR3 region: CASSPGTSLETQYF. CDR3 DNA: TGTGCCAGCAGTCCCGGGACTAGCCTTGAGACCCAGTACTTC.

V and J are TRBV28 and TRBJ2-1; D is unresolved. CDR1 and CDR2 from the germline V gene are MDHEN and SYDVKM. Trimming left V 5 bases short and J 9 bases short, with 11 bases between. The CDR3 runs 12 residues. The CDR3 loop is CASSRSDREQFF. The CDR3 DNA reads as TGTGCCAGCAGTCGGAGTGATCGTGAGCAGTTCTTC.

V is TRBV7-9 and J is TRBJ2-7, with 14 bases fitting TRBD2. CDR1 and CDR2 from the germline V gene are SEHNR and FQNEAQ (reference sequence). J was trimmed by 6 bases and V by 1 base; bases with no gene match: 5. There are 16 residues in the CDR3. The CDR3 sequence is CASSLVGLAGGSEQYF. CDR3 bases: TGTGCCAGCAGCTTAGTTGGACTAGCGGGAGGCTCCGAGCAGTACTTC. The entire variable domain, with the rest obtained from reference TRBV7-9 and TRBJ2-7, is as follows: DTGVSQNPRHKITKRGQNVTFRCDPISEHNRLYWYRQTLGQGPEFLTYFQNEAQLEKSRLLSDRFSAERPKGSFSTLEIQRTEQGDSAMYLCASSLVGLAGGSEQYFGPGTRLTVT.

The V call is TRBV19, the J call TRBJ2-6; 7 positions agree with TRBD1. Germline V gives CDR1 LNHDA, CDR2 SQIVND (reference sequence). The CDR3 is made up of 16 amino acids. Trimming removed 3 bases from V and 2 bases from J; junction bases left unmatched: 4. DNA for the CDR3: TGTGCCAGTAGTATCCCAGACAGGGCTGGGGCCAACGTCCTGACTTTC. Its translation: CASSIPDRAGANVLTF. Variable domain in full (rest from reference TRBV19 and TRBJ2-6): DGGITQSPKYLFRKEGQNVTLSCEQNLNHDAMYWYRQDPGQGLRLIYYSQIVNDFQKGDIAEGYSVSREKKESFPLTVTSAQKNPTAFYLCASSIPDRAGANVLTFGAGSRLTVL.

The chain links TRBV20-1 to TRBJ2-7; no clear D. V dropped 1 base and J dropped 5 bases, with 6 bases sitting between them. CDR3 length: 11 amino acids. Germline assignment: CDR1 DFQATT and CDR2 SNEGSKA (reference sequence). For the CDR3, the DNA is TGCAGTGCTAGAGTTTCCCACGAGCAGTACTTC. Translating it yields CSARVSHEQYF.

V gene TRBV11-2 combines with J gene TRBJ2-1; 12 bases are a match to TRBD2. V gave up 1 base and J gave up 7 bases; unmatched junction bases: 2. The CDR3 has 15 residues. The V gene's germline CDR1 is SGHAT and CDR2 FQNNGV. The CDR3 loop reads CASSLASGRGNEQFF. The DNA for the CDR3 is TGTGCCAGCAGCTTAGCTAGCGGGAGGGGAAATGAGCAGTTCTTC.

This chain connects TRBV28 to TRBJ1-2, with 7 bases lining up with TRBD1. The V segment lost 6 bases and the J segment 5 bases; nucleotides outside the gene matches: 15. This CDR3 has 16 residues. Germline CDR1 is MDHEN and CDR2 is SYDVKM. This CDR3 is CASRIWGPTGTYGYTF. The DNA for the CDR3 is TGTGCCAGCAGAATATGGGGACCGACAGGGACTTATGGCTACACCTTC.

The rearrangement links TRBV5-4 to TRBJ1-5; D remains ambiguous. This CDR3 has 12 residues. Per germline, CDR1 SGHNT and CDR2 YYREEE (reference sequence). Trimming took 4 bases from V and 7 from J, leaving 9 bases between them. The DNA of the CDR3 is TGTGCCAGCAGCGTGGATGGGCAGCCCCAGCATTTT. As protein: CASSVDGQPQHF.

The chain carries TRBV25-1 and TRBJ2-1; 7 bases are a match to TRBD2. Germline V lookup: CDR1 MGHDK, CDR2 SYGVNS. The V and J ends lost 7 bases and 8 bases, in that order; junction bases with no gene match: 8. The CDR3 is made up of 13 amino acids. The CDR3 DNA follows: TGTGCCAGCACCATCGCGGGAGCTTATGAGCAGTTCTTC. Translated: CASTIAGAYEQFF.

Only one count was recorded for this clone. The V call is TRBV4-1, the J call TRBJ1-5; 7 positions match TRBD1. The germline V gene has CDR1 MGHRA and CDR2 YSYEKL. The CDR3 runs 16 residues. Germline trimming cut 1 base from V and 1 base from J; bases unmatched to any gene: 4. CDR3 nucleotide sequence: TGCGCCAGCAGCCAAGGACAGGGAAGGAGCAATCAGCCCCAGCATTTT. Translating gives CASSQGQGRSNQPQHF.

The rearrangement links TRBV19 to TRBJ1-1, with 8 bases identical to TRBD1. The germline gives CDR1 LNHDA, CDR2 SQIVND (reference sequence). The CDR3 is made up of 15 amino acids. With V trimmed by 3 bases and J by 2 bases, 5 bases remained unmatched. The CDR3 sequence is CASSIHRGINTEAFF. The CDR3 DNA reads as TGTGCCAGTAGTATCCACAGGGGGATTAACACTGAAGCTTTCTTT.

The chain employs TRBV7-3 and TRBJ1-3, with D possibly matching TRBD1 (6 bases). This CDR3 is 13 amino acids long. V shed 6 bases and J shed 9 bases, with 15 bases lying between them. The germline V gene has CDR1 SGHTA and CDR2 FQGTGA. The CDR3 DNA follows: TGTGCCAGCAGTCCGGGGGCGCAAGGCACCATATATTTT. Its translation is CASSPGAQGTIYF. The complete variable domain, with remaining parts taken from reference TRBV7-3 and TRBJ1-3, reads GAGVSQTPSNKVTEKGKYVELRCDPISGHTALYWYRQSLGQGPEFLIYFQGTGAADDSGLPNDRFFAVRPEGSVSTLKIQRTERGDSAVYLCASSPGAQGTIYFGEGSWLTVV.

This chain uses TRBV7-2 with TRBJ2-1, with 9 bases matching TRBD1. The CDR3 totals 13 residues. V lost 4 bases, J lost 12 bases, and 7 bases stayed unmatched. Germline CDR1 and CDR2: SGHTA and FQGNSA. CDR3 sequence reads: CASSSKGTGTQFF. The CDR3 DNA reads as TGTGCCAGCAGCTCGAAGGGGACAGGGACGCAGTTCTTC.

V and J are TRBV11-1 and TRBJ1-1; 7 bases are a match to TRBD1. The CDR3 is 13 residues long. The J segment lost 3 bases and the V segment lost 10 bases, leaving 8 bases of the junction unmatched. Germline lookup yields CDR1 SGHAT and CDR2 FQDESV (reference sequence). The CDR3 reads CATTQGLYTEAFF. CDR3 sequence (DNA): TGTGCCACTACACAGGGGCTATACACTGAAGCTTTCTTT.

This chain joins TRBV6-1 and TRBJ2-1, with TRBD1 identical over 10 bases. V shed 6 bases and J 4 bases; nucleotides not matched to a gene: 6. Germline lookup yields CDR1 MNHNS and CDR2 SASEGT. CDR3 length equals 15 residues. The CDR3 nucleotides are TGTGCCAGCAGGCTGACGGACAGGGGGTACAATGAGCAGTTCTTC. It specifies CASRLTDRGYNEQFF.

The V gene is TRBV28, the J gene TRBJ1-5, with TRBD1 matching 10 bases. The CDR3 consists of 15 residues. J gave up 3 bases and V 5 bases, and 4 bases lay outside the gene matches. Germline lookup yields CDR1 MDHEN and CDR2 SYDVKM. The CDR3 reads CASSADRGPNQPQHF. The CDR3 coding sequence is TGTGCCAGCAGTGCCGACAGGGGGCCCAATCAGCCCCAGCATTTT.

The chain joins TRBV11-3 to TRBJ2-3; tentatively, D is TRBD2 (5 bases). Trimming removed 5 bases from V and 2 bases from J, with 14 bases in between. This CDR3 is 15 amino acids long. Germline loops: CDR1 SGHNT, CDR2 YENEEA. CDR3 protein: CASSAISGVTDTQYF. The CDR3, as DNA: TGTGCCAGCAGCGCCATCTCCGGGGTCACAGATACGCAGTATTTT. The full variable domain, in which reference TRBV11-3 and TRBJ2-3 provide the parts outside the CDR3, is EAGVVQSPRYKIIEKKQPVAFWCNPISGHNTLYWYLQNLGQGPELLIRYENEEAVDDSQLPKDRFSAERLKGVDSTLKIQPAELGDSAVYLCASSAISGVTDTQYFGPGTRLTVL.

J is TRBJ2-2 and V is TRBV5-1, with a possible D match to TRBD2 (6 bases). The CDR3 sequence is 16 residues long. Trimming removed 5 bases at V and 0 bases at J, with 14 bases between. CDR1 and CDR2 (germline): SGHRS, YFSETQ. For the CDR3, the DNA is TGCGCCAGCAGTTCTGGCGGGGCAACGAACACCGGGGAGCTGTTTTTT. Translating gives CASSSGGATNTGELFF.